This note documents a single T cell receptor (beta chain) sequence. This entry comes from a study of cytomegalovirus exposure and HLA in healthy donors. V was clipped by 2 bases and J by 6 bases, with 7 bases between them. The CDR3 is 13 amino acids. Germline CDR1 is MNHEY and CDR2 is SVGAGI. Among the donors, all were healthy bone marrow donors. The study ran its PCR with 60 Vbeta and 13 Jbeta primers. Repertoires were generated with immunoSEQ multiplex PCR, while TCRdb's copy carries only in-frame clones and drops some. The table has about 150,000 clones, around 75% seen once. The chain uses TRBV6-5 and TRBJ2-2, with D maybe TRBD2 (5 bases). This sequence originates from a man between 18 and 29 years old in good health and CMV-seronegative. Sequencing was done on a sample of PBMCs. CDR3 protein: CASSYEGSGELFF. For the CDR3, the DNA is TGTGCCAGCAGTTACGAGGGATCCGGGGAGCTGTTTTTT.